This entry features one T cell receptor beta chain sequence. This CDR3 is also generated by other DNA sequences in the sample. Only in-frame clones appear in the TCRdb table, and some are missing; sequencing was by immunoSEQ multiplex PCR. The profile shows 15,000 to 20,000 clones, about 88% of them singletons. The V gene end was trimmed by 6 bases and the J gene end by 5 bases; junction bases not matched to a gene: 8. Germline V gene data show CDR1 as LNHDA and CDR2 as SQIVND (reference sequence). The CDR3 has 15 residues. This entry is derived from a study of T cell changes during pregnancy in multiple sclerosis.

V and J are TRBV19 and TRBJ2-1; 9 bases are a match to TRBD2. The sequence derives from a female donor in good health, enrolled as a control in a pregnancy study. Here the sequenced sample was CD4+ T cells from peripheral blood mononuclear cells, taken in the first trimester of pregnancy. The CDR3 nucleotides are TGTGCCAGTAGGCATGGGAGACTAGCGGACAATGAGCAGTTCTTC. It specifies CASRHGRLADNEQFF.